The rows below give T cell receptor beta chains drawn from one sample of a study of monozygotic twins with inflammatory bowel disease. TCRdb reworked the 5' RACE reads into one entry per CDR3 protein, no DNA. Its table records 350,000 to 500,000 distinct CDR3 sequences. The sample was blood. Source of these receptors: a human donor with ulcerative colitis or Crohn's disease, or a healthy co-twin of an affected twin (not recorded which). Both conserved end residues are part of each CDR3.

TRBV5-1	TRBJ1-3	CASSSDSGNTIYF
TRBV7-3	TRBJ2-1	CASSYGTGGRDEQFF
TRBV20-1	TRBJ2-1	CSATPGLGNEQFF
TRBV7-6	TRBJ2-3	CASARGQVTDTQYF
TRBV24-1	TRBJ2-3	CATSSGDTSTDTQYF
TRBV7-9	TRBJ2-1	CASSPPRGVLTYNEQFF
TRBV7-9	TRBJ1-1	CASSLEDRAAFF
TRBV14	TRBJ2-3	CASSPPGVRDTQYF
TRBV9	TRBJ2-7	CASSAHPLAGASYEQYF
TRBV3-1	TRBJ2-3	CASSQGLLVDTQYF
TRBV7-2	TRBJ2-7	CASSLGTGGLYEQYF
TRBV20-1	TRBJ2-5	CSARGGPKETQYF
TRBV5-1	TRBJ2-7	CASSLGRRSEQYF
TRBV29-1	TRBJ2-5	CSVGLAGEETQYF
TRBV3-1	TRBJ2-7	CASSQPGSIEQYF
TRBV7-9	TRBJ1-6	CASSLEPMTSPLHF
TRBV19	TRBJ2-1	CASTREGDRGYNEQFF
TRBV7-9	TRBJ2-7	CAGGESLEQYF
TRBV20-1	TRBJ1-2	CSARSGGESYTF
TRBV18	TRBJ2-3	CASSPQNTQYF
TRBV27	TRBJ2-3	CASSLVRGLAGSTDTQYF
TRBV3-1	TRBJ2-7	CASSLRYTLYEQYF
TRBV7-2	TRBJ2-2	CASSEGTGNTGELFF
TRBV5-8	TRBJ2-7	CASSSFSLGVTYEQYF
TRBV5-5	TRBJ2-2	CASSFFQRLNTGELFF
TRBV20-1	TRBJ2-1	CSALTSGAYNEQFF
TRBV7-9	TRBJ2-5	CASSAGTGSKTQYF
TRBV20-1	TRBJ2-1	CSAGDGRRSSYNEQFF
TRBV9	TRBJ2-1	CASSVASASNEQFF
TRBV9	TRBJ2-1	CASSVTGLASYEQFF
TRBV11-2	TRBJ2-7	CASSLDLGRGYF
TRBV21-1	TRBJ2-7	CASSKIPRDRESYEQYF
TRBV5-1	TRBJ1-1	CASSLEGHRNTEAFF
TRBV7-2	TRBJ2-3	CASSPRGGISDTQYF
TRBV5-1	TRBJ2-7	CASSLAVLGAGEYEQYF
TRBV27	TRBJ2-7	CASSSPRGRGGYEQYF
TRBV7-8	TRBJ2-3	CASSLRAGTSGVVTQYF
TRBV27	TRBJ2-5	CASSLKQNQETQYF
TRBV29-1	TRBJ2-3	CSVDGGTSGVTDTQYF
TRBV5-6	TRBJ1-5	CASSLEGQGRSQPQHF
TRBV18	TRBJ2-7	CASSPGQDKFQYF
TRBV7-6	TRBJ2-1	CASSPSLAGGRYNEQFF
TRBV29-1	TRBJ2-7	CSVEGTGLSSYEQYF
TRBV12-3/TRBV12-4	TRBJ2-1	CASSIAGASYNKQFF
TRBV11-2	TRBJ2-1	CATKTSDNEQFF
TRBV7-3	TRBJ1-1	CASSPIGGDTEAFF
TRBV5-6	TRBJ2-6	CASSLDIHGGDPGANVLTF
TRBV18	TRBJ2-3	CASSPPNGEGTDTQYF
TRBV28	TRBJ2-1	CASSFWQGRPSSYNEQFF
TRBV7-2	TRBJ2-3	CASSSTVAGEYTDTQYF
TRBV11-3	TRBJ1-1	CASSLVFGSEAFF
TRBV7-2	TRBJ2-6	CASSLNPNSGANVLTF
TRBV7-2	TRBJ2-3	CASTLVAAGDTQYF
TRBV5-6	TRBJ1-1	CASSRRDRSGTEAFF